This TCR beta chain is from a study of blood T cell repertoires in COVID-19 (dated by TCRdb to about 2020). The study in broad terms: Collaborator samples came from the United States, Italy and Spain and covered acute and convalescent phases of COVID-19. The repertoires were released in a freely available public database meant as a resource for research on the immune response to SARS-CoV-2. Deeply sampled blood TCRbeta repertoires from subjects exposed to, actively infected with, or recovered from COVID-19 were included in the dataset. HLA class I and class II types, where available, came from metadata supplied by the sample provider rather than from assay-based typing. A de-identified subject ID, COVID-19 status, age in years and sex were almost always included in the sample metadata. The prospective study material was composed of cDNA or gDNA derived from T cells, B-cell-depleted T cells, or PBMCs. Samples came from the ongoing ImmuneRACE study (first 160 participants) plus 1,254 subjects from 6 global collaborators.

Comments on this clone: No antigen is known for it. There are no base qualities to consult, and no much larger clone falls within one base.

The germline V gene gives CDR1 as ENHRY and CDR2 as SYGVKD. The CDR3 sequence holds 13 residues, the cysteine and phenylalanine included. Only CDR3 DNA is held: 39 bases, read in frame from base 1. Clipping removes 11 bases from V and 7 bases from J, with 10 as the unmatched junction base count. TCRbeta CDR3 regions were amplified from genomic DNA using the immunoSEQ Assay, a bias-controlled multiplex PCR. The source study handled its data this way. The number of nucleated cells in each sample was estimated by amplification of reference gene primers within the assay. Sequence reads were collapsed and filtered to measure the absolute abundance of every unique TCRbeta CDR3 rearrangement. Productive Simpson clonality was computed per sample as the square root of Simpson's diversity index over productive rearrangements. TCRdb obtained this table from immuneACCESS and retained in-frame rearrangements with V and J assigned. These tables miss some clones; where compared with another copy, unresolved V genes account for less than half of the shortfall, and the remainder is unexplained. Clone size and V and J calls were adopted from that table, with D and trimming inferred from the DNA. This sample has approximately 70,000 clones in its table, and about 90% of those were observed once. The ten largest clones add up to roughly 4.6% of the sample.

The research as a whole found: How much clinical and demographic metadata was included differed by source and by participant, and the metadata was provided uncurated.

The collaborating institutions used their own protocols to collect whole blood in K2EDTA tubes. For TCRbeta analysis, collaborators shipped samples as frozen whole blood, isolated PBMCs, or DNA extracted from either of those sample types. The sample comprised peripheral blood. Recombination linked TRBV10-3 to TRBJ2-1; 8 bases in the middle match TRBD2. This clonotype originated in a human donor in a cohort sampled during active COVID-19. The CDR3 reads CAVTGTRENEQFF. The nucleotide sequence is TGTGCCGTCACCGGGACTAGGGAAAATGAGCAGTTCTTC.